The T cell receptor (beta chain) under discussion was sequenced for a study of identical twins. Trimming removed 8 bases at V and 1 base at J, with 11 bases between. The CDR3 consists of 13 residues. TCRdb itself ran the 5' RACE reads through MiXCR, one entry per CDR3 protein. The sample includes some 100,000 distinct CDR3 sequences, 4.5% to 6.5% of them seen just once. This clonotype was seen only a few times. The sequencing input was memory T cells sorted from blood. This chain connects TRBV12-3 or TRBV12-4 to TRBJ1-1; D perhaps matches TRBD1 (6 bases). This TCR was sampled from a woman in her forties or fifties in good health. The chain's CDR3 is CASGGYQNTEAFF. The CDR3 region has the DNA TGTGCCAGCGGGGGCTACCAGAACACTGAAGCTTTCTTT.